A selection of T cell receptor beta chains follows, all from one sample in a study of blood T cell repertoires in COVID-19. This table comes from immunoSEQ multiplex PCR, and its TCRdb copy is limited to in-frame clones, with some not included. The sample includes more than 110,000 clones, less than 90% of them seen just once. Sequenced: PBMCs or T cells enriched from blood (not recorded which). The receptors were sampled from a man in his forties or fifties with acute COVID-19. CDR3s include the opening cysteine and the closing phenylalanine or tryptophan. Fields, in order: J gene, V gene, CDR3 protein.

J: TRBJ1-1; V: TRBV7-9; CDR3: CASSSSGNTEAFF
J: TRBJ2-3; V: TRBV11-2; CDR3: CASSSGTSGSTDTQYF
J: TRBJ2-7; V: TRBV7-2; CDR3: CASSLDWGLYYEQYF
J: TRBJ1-5; V: TRBV27; CDR3: CASRAGTEGNQPQHF
J: TRBJ2-1; V: TRBV5-1; CDR3: CASSGVGGAEEQFF
J: TRBJ1-2; V: TRBV3-1/TRBV3-2; CDR3: CASSQVQGDYTF
J: TRBJ1-2; V: TRBV27; CDR3: CASSLYVGEGYTF
J: TRBJ2-3; V: TRBV10-3; CDR3: CAISEGRLDYSTDTQYF
J: TRBJ1-2; V: TRBV19; CDR3: CASNRGRNYGYTF
J: TRBJ1-2; V: TRBV2; CDR3: CASSLGQMGGYTF
J: TRBJ2-7; V: TRBV10-3; CDR3: CATLNSYEQYF
J: TRBJ1-2; V: TRBV12-3/TRBV12-4; CDR3: CASSLRGGYTF
J: TRBJ1-6; V: TRBV5-1; CDR3: CASSPRTGRQDNSPLHF
J: TRBJ2-7; V: TRBV12-1; CDR3: CASTPSGSSYEQYF
J: TRBJ2-3; V: TRBV4-3; CDR3: CASSQDWRDMATDTQYF
J: TRBJ1-4; V: TRBV9; CDR3: CASSAAGTGDEKLFF
J: TRBJ1-5; V: TRBV6-5; CDR3: CASSRSSSNQPQHF
J: TRBJ1-5; V: TRBV11-2; CDR3: CATSTGGNQPQHF
J: TRBJ2-3; V: TRBV9; CDR3: CASSPPLRTDTQYF
J: TRBJ2-7; V: TRBV3-1/TRBV3-2; CDR3: CASSQDRGSNEQYF
J: TRBJ2-7; V: TRBV20-1; CDR3: CSATGQVEQYF
J: TRBJ1-1; V: TRBV5-6; CDR3: CASSFDRSPYEAFF
J: TRBJ2-7; V: TRBV6-5; CDR3: CASSPTGSNRYEQYF
J: TRBJ1-1; V: TRBV15; CDR3: CATSRGLPTGNTEAFF
J: TRBJ1-1; V: TRBV28; CDR3: CASSLQGEVTEAFF
J: TRBJ2-1; V: TRBV28; CDR3: CASSLNDRAGSYNEQFF
J: TRBJ1-2; V: TRBV10-3; CDR3: CAISVTAPTESLYGYTF
J: TRBJ1-1; V: TRBV7-9; CDR3: CASSLESIGQAFF
J: TRBJ2-2; V: TRBV10-1; CDR3: CASSEIVGNTGELFF
J: TRBJ1-6; V: TRBV25-1; CDR3: CASSAQSGNNNSPLHF
J: TRBJ2-1; V: TRBV2; CDR3: CASSTRTGGNEQFF
J: TRBJ1-5; V: TRBV4-2; CDR3: CASSQDYDRGWQPQHF
J: TRBJ2-7; V: TRBV27; CDR3: CASSLSTAGASYEQYF
J: TRBJ1-4; V: TRBV12-3/TRBV12-4; CDR3: CASSLTGGEKLFF
J: TRBJ2-4; V: TRBV28; CDR3: CASRTNLRGAKNIQYF
J: TRBJ2-3; V: TRBV7-9; CDR3: CASSSASGTQYF
J: TRBJ1-1; V: TRBV11-2; CDR3: CASSEKQASNTEAFF